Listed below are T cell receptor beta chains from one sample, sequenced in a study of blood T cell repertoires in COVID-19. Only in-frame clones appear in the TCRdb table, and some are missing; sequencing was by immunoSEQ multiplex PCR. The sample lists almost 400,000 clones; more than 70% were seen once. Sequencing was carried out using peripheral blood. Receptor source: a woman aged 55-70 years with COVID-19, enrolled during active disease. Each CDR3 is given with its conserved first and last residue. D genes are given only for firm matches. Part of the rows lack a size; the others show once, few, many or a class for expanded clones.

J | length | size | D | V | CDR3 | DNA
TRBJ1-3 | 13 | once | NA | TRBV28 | CASSLTGGNTIYF | TGTGCCAGCAGTTTAACGGGGGGAAACACCATATATTTT
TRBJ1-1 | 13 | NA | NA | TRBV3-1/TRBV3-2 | CASSHGENTEAFF | TGTGCCAGCAGCCACGGGGAGAACACTGAAGCTTTCTTT
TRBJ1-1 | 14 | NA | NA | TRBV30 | CAWSVSRRNTEAFF | TGTGCCTGGAGTGTTAGTAGGAGGAACACTGAAGCTTTCTTT
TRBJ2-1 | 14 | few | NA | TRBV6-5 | CASLQDALYNEQFF | TGTGCCAGCCTACAGGACGCCCTCTACAATGAGCAGTTCTTC
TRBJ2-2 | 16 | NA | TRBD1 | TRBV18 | CASSPGQGLNTGELFF | TGTGCCAGCTCACCGGGACAGGGTTTGAACACCGGGGAGCTGTTTTTT
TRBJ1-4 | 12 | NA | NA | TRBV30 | CASGATNEKLFF | TGTGCCTCCGGAGCAACTAATGAAAAACTGTTTTTT
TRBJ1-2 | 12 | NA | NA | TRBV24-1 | CATSLDSYGYTF | TGTGCCACCAGTCTGGACAGCTATGGCTACACCTTC
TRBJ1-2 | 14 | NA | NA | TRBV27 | CASSPAGGSYGYTF | TGTGCCAGCAGTCCAGCGGGGGGCTCCTATGGCTACACCTTC
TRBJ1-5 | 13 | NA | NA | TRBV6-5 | CAGLQGRNQPQHF | TGTGCCGGACTCCAGGGGCGCAATCAGCCCCAGCATTTT
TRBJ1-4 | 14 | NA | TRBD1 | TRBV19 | CASSPGTGNEKLFF | TGTGCCAGTAGCCCCGGGACAGGAAATGAAAAACTGTTTTTT
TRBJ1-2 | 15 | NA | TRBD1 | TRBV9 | CASSVDVAGGHGYTF | TGTGCCAGCAGCGTAGATGTTGCAGGGGGCCATGGCTACACCTTC
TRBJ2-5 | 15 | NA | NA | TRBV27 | CASSDETSYQETQYF | TGTGCCAGCAGTGACGAGACTTCGTACCAAGAGACCCAGTACTTC
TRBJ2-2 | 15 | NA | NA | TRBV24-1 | CATSDLEGNTGELFF | TGTGCCACCAGTGATTTGGAGGGGAACACCGGGGAGCTGTTTTTT
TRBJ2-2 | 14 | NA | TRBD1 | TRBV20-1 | CSASRGLNTGELFF | TGCAGTGCTAGTAGGGGGCTGAACACCGGGGAGCTGTTTTTT
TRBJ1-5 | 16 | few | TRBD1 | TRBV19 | CASSIFGTDSNQPQHF | TGTGCCAGTAGTATATTTGGGACAGATAGCAATCAGCCCCAGCATTTT
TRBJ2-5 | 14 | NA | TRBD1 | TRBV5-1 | CASSTGGGGETQYF | TGCGCCAGCAGTACAGGGGGCGGAGGGGAGACCCAGTACTTC
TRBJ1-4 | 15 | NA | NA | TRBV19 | CASSISTGSNEKLFF | TGTGCCAGTAGTATCTCAACAGGGAGCAATGAAAAACTGTTTTTT
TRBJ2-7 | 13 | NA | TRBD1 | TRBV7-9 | CASSLGQIYEQYF | TGTGCCAGCAGCTTGGGACAGATCTACGAGCAGTACTTC
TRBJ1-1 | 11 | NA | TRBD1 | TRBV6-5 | CASDGQGRAFF | TGTGCCAGCGACGGACAGGGTCGAGCTTTCTTT
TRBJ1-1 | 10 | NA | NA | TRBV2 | CASSIKGAFF | TGTGCCAGCAGCATAAAGGGGGCTTTCTTT
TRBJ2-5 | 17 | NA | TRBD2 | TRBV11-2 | CASSLDALAGDQETQYF | TGTGCCAGCAGCTTAGATGCACTAGCGGGGGACCAGGAGACCCAGTACTTC
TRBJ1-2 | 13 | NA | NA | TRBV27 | CASSSQGLGGYTF | TGTGCCAGCAGTTCACAGGGCCTCGGTGGCTACACCTTC
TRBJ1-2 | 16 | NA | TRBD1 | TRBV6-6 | CASRTALDRGQGGYTF | TGTGCCAGCAGAACTGCCCTCGACAGGGGGCAGGGAGGCTACACCTTC
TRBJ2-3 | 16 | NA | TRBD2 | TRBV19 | CASHDSGGLFTDTQYF | TGTGCCAGCCACGACAGCGGGGGACTTTTCACAGATACGCAGTATTTT
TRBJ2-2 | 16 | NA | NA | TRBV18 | CASSPFAGGNTGELFF | TGTGCCAGCTCACCGTTCGCCGGGGGTAACACCGGGGAGCTGTTTTTT
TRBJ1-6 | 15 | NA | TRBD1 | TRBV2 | CASSGGTGVASPLHF | TGTGCCAGCAGTGGGGGGACAGGGGTAGCCTCACCCCTCCACTTT
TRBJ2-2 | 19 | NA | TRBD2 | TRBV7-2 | CASSPGRGLAGDHPGELFF | TGTGCCAGCAGCCCCGGGAGGGGACTAGCGGGGGATCACCCCGGGGAGCTGTTTTTT
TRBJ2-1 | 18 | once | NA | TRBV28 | CASSPQSGTAGYSDEQFF | TGTGCCAGCAGTCCCCAGTCAGGGACCGCGGGGTACAGCGATGAGCAGTTCTTC
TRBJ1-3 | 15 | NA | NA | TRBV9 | CASSGTAHSGNTIYF | TGTGCCAGCAGCGGGACAGCGCACTCTGGAAACACCATATATTTT
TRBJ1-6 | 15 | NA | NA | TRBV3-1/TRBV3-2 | CASSHHRAYNSPLHF | TGTGCCAGCAGCCACCACAGGGCCTATAATTCACCCCTCCACTTT
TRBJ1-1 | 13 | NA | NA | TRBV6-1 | CASSWEGDTEAFF | TGTGCCAGCAGTTGGGAGGGGGACACTGAAGCTTTCTTT
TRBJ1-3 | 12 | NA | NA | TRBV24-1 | CAAGTTRDTIYF | TGTGCCGCCGGGACTACTAGAGACACCATATATTTT
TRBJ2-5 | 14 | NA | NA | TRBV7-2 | CASSLDYLSGTQYF | TGTGCCAGCAGCTTAGATTACCTCTCAGGGACCCAGTACTTC
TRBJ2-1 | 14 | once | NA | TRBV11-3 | CASSSRGTYNEQFF | TGTGCCAGCAGCTCGAGGGGGACCTACAATGAGCAGTTCTTC
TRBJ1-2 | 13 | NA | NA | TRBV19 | CASTPPNRDGYTF | TGTGCCAGTACCCCACCCAACAGGGATGGCTACACCTTC
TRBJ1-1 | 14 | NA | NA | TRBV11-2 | CASSLPKMNTEAFF | TGTGCCAGCAGCTTACCCAAAATGAACACTGAAGCTTTCTTT
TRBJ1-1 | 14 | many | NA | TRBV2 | CASSEGGGGAEAFF | TGTGCCAGCAGTGAAGGGGGAGGGGGTGCTGAAGCTTTCTTT
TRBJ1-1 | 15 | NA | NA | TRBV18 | CASSPPTAMNTEAFF | TGTGCCAGCTCACCACCAACAGCCATGAACACTGAAGCTTTCTTT
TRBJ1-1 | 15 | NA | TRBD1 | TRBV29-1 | CSVKTGGGLDTEAFF | TGCAGCGTCAAAACAGGGGGCGGCTTAGACACTGAAGCTTTCTTT
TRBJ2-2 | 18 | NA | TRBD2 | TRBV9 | CASSPSRTSGGRAGELFF | TGTGCCAGCAGCCCCTCCCGGACTAGCGGGGGGCGGGCCGGGGAGCTGTTTTTT
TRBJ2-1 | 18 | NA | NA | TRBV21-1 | CASSKVIPSGLSYNEQFF | TGTGCCAGCAGCAAAGTCATCCCAAGCGGCCTCTCCTACAATGAGCAGTTCTTC
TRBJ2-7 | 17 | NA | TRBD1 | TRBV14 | CASSPYYDRVQSYEQYF | TGTGCCAGCAGCCCCTACTACGACAGGGTACAGTCCTACGAGCAGTACTTC